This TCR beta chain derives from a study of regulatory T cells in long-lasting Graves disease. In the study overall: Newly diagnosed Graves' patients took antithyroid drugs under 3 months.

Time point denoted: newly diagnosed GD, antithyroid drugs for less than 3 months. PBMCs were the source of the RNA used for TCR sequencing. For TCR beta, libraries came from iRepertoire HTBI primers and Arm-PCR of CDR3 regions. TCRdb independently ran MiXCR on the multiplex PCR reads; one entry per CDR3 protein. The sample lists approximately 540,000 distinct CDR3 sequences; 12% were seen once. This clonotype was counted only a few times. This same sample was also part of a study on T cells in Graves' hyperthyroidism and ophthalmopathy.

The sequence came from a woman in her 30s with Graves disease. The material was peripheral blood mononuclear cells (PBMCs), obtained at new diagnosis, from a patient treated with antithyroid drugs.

CDR3 DNA: TGTGCCAGCTCACCGGCGGGACAGGGAGGCTACGAGCAGTACTTC. It specifies CASSPAGQGGYEQYF. The V gene is TRBV18, the J gene TRBJ2-7, with 9 bases identical to TRBD1. CDR1 and CDR2 from the germline V gene are KGHSH and LQKENI. The CDR3 spans 15 residues. The ends lost 3 bases at V and 3 bases at J; junction bases unmatched: 6.